The 8 T cell receptor beta chains presented below share a single source sample, sequenced in a study of PD-1 blockade in mismatch repair-deficient tumors. Sequencing used immunoSEQ multiplex PCR; TCRdb keeps in-frame clones, though not all of them. The sample contains about 51,000 clones, roughly 80% of which appear only once. Specimen: peripheral blood, collected 4 weeks after starting pembrolizumab. Source of these receptors: an adult with mismatch repair-deficient cancer.

This chain uses TRBV5-1 with TRBJ1-2; D possibly corresponds to TRBD1 (5 bases). The CDR3 is made up of 13 amino acids. With 4 bases removed from V and 2 bases from J, the gap between germline ends came to 9 bases. Per the germline V gene, CDR1 is SGHRS and CDR2 is YFSETQ. In DNA, the CDR3 is TGCGCCAGCAGCCCGGACATCAACTATGGCTACACCTTC. Protein product: CASSPDINYGYTF. The full variable domain, in which reference TRBV5-1 and TRBJ1-2 provide the parts outside the CDR3, is KAGVTQTPRYLIKTRGQQVTLSCSPISGHRSVSWYQQTPGQGLQFLFEYFSETQRNKGNFPGRFSGRQFSNSRSEMNVSTLELGDSALYLCASSPDINYGYTFGSGTRLTVV.

The chain employs TRBV5-6 and TRBJ1-3; a possible D gene is TRBD1 (6 bases). Germline V gene sequence: CDR1 SGHDT, CDR2 YYEEEE. The CDR3 loop spans 15 amino acids. Trimming took 1 base from V and 4 from J, leaving 12 bases between them. DNA for the CDR3: TGTGCCAGCAGCTTGTATTGGACAGCAGGAAACACCATATATTTT. It codes for CASSLYWTAGNTIYF.

This chain links TRBV11-2 with TRBJ2-1; 11 nucleotides agree with TRBD2. CDR1 and CDR2 (germline): SGHAT, FQNNGV. This CDR3 has 16 amino acids. V shed 5 bases and J 2 bases; nucleotides not matched to a gene: 5. CDR3 in DNA: TGTGCCAGCAGCGCCAGACTAGCGGGACCCTACAATGAGCAGTTCTTC. Protein sequence: CASSARLAGPYNEQFF.

The chain uses TRBV5-4 and TRBJ2-3; D is undetermined. The CDR3 sequence is 16 residues long. Trimming removed 0 bases from V and 5 bases from J, with 16 bases in between. Germline V gives CDR1 SGHNT, CDR2 YYREEE (reference sequence). The CDR3 is CASSLAGSQARDTQYF. The CDR3 region has the DNA TGTGCCAGCAGCTTGGCCGGATCTCAGGCGCGAGATACGCAGTATTTT.

The J gene is TRBJ1-2, the V gene TRBV9; D is uncertain. The CDR3 runs to 15 residues. Germline CDR1 is SGDLS and CDR2 is YYNGEE. The V and J ends lost 4 bases and 0 bases respectively, with 13 bases between them. CDR3 in amino acids: CASSRALGANYGYTF. In DNA, the CDR3 is TGTGCCAGCAGCAGGGCCCTCGGAGCTAACTATGGCTACACCTTC. Combining the CDR3 with reference TRBV9 and TRBJ1-2 gives the whole variable domain DSGVTQTPKHLITATGQRVTLRCSPRSGDLSVYWYQQSLDQGLQFLIQYYNGEERAKGNILERFSAQQFPDLHSELNLSSLELGDSALYFCASSRALGANYGYTFGSGTRLTVV.

This chain links TRBV30 with TRBJ1-2; TRBD1 is a possible D gene (6 bases). Trimming removed 4 bases at V and 7 bases at J, with 16 bases between. The V gene's germline CDR1 is GTSNPN and CDR2 SVGIG (reference sequence). The CDR3 spans 13 residues. The CDR3 nucleotides read TGTGCCTGGAACCCGGGGGTACAGGGTGGCTACACCTTC. Its protein is CAWNPGVQGGYTF. The full variable domain, its missing parts supplied by reference TRBV30 and TRBJ1-2, is SQTIHQWPATLVQPVGSPLSLECTVEGTSNPNLYWYRQAAGRGLQLLFYSVGIGQISSEVPQNLSASRPQDRQFILSSKKLLLSDSGFYLCAWNPGVQGGYTFGSGTRLTVV.

The V and J genes are TRBV7-9 and TRBJ2-7, with D perhaps given as TRBD1 or TRBD2 (5 bases each). This CDR3 contains 18 residues. Trimming shortened V by 4 bases and J by 0 bases, and 22 bases separated the two germline ends. Germline CDR1 and CDR2: SEHNR and FQNEAQ (reference sequence). The CDR3: CASSSGPSLRASSYEQYF. CDR3 bases: TGTGCCAGCAGCTCGGGACCGTCTCTAAGGGCTAGCTCCTACGAGCAGTACTTC.

The rearrangement uses TRBV15 and TRBJ2-1, with 10 bases aligning to TRBD2. The CDR3 runs to 17 residues. V was pared by 5 bases and J by 7 bases, with 14 bases of the junction left unmatched. The germline gives CDR1 LNHNV, CDR2 YYDKDF (reference sequence). As DNA, the CDR3 is TGTGCCACCAGCTTCTACGGGGGAGCGGGAGGGACAAATGAGCAGTTCTTC. Encoded protein: CATSFYGGAGGTNEQFF.